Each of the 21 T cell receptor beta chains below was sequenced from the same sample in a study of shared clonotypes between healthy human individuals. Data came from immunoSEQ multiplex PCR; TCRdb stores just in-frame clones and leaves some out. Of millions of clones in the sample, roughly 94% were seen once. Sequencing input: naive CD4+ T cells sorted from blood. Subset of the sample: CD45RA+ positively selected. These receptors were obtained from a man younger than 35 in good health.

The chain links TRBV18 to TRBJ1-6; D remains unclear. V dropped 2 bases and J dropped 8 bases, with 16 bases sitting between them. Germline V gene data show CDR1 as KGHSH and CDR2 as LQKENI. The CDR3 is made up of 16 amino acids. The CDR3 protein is CASSPIGPSRDSPLHF. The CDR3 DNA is TGTGCCAGCTCACCAATTGGACCGTCGAGGGATTCACCCCTCCACTTT.

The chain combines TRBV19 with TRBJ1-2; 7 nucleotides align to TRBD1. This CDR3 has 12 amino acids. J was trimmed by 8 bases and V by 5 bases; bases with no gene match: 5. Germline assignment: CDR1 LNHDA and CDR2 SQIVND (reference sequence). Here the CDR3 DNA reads TGTGCCAGTAGTCCAGGGGGGTTCGGCTACACCTTC. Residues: CASSPGGFGYTF.

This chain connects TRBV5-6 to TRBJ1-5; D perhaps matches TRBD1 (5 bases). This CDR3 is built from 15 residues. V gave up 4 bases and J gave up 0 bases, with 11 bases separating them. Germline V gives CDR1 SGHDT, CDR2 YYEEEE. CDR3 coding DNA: TGTGCCAGCAGCGCCCGGGGCTCTAGCAATCAGCCCCAGCATTTT. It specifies CASSARGSSNQPQHF.

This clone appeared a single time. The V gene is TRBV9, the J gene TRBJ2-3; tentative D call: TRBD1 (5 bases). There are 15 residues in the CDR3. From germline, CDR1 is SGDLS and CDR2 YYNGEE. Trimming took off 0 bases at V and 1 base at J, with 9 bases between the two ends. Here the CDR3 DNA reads TGTGCCAGCAGCGTAGATGGACAAGGCACAGATACGCAGTATTTT. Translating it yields CASSVDGQGTDTQYF.

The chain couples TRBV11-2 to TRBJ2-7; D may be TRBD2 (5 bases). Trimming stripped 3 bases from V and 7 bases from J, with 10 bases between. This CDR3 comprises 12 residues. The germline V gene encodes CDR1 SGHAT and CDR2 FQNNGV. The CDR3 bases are TGTGCCAGCAGCTTGTTCTCGGGGGAGCAGTACTTC. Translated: CASSLFSGEQYF.

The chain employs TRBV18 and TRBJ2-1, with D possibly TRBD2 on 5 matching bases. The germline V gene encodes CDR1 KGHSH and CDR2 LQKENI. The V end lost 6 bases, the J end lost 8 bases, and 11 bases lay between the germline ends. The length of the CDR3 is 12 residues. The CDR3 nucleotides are TGTGCCAGCTCCCTCAACGGGGATGAGCAGTTCTTC. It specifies CASSLNGDEQFF. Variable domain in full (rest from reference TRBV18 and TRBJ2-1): NAGVMQNPRHLVRRRGQEARLRCSPMKGHSHVYWYRQLPEEGLKFMVYLQKENIIDESGMPKERFSAEFPKEGPSILRIQQVVRGDSAAYFCASSLNGDEQFFGPGTRLTVL.

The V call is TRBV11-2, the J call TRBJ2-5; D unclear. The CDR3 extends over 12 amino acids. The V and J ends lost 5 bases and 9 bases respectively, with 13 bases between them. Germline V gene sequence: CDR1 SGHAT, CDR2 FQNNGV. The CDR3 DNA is TGTGCCAGCAGCGTGTGGGCCTGGGCCCAGTACTTC. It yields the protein CASSVWAWAQYF.

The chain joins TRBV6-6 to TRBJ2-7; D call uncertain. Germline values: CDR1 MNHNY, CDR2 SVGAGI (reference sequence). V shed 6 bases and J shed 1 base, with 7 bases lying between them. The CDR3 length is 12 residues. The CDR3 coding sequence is TGTGCCAGCAGGATGGGATCCTACGAGCAGTACTTC. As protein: CASRMGSYEQYF.

The CDR3 spells CSSRGASEAFF. For the CDR3, the DNA is TGCAGCTCTCGGGGGGCCAGTGAAGCTTTCTTT. The rearrangement joins TRBV29-1 to TRBJ1-1; D may be TRBD1 (6 bases). The CDR3 has 11 residues. CDR1 is SQVTM and CDR2 is ANQGSEA in the germline V gene. The V end was cut by 8 bases, the J end by 7 bases, with 14 bases between. Full variable domain (rest looked up from reference TRBV29-1 and TRBJ1-1): SAVISQKPSRDICQRGTSLTIQCQVDSQVTMMFWYRQQPGQSLTLIATANQGSEATYESGFVIDKFPISRPNLTFSTLTVSNMSPEDSSIYLCSSRGASEAFFGQGTRLTVV.

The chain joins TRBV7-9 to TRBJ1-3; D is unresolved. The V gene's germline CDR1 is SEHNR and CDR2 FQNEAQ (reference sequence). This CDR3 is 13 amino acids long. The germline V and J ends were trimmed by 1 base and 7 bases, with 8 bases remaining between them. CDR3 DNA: TGTGCCAGCAGCTTAGAGACCTCGAACACCATATATTTT. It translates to CASSLETSNTIYF.

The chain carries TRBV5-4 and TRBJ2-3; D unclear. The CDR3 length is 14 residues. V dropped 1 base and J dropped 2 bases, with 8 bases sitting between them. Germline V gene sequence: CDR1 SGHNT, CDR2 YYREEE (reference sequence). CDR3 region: CASSLKYITDTQYF. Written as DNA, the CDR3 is TGTGCCAGCAGCTTGAAATACATCACAGATACGCAGTATTTT.

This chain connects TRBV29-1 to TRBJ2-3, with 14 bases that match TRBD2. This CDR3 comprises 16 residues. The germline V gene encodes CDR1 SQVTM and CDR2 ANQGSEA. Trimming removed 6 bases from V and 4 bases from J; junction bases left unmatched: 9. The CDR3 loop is CSVAGTSGSIPDTQYF. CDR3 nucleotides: TGCAGCGTGGCCGGGACTAGCGGGAGTATCCCAGATACGCAGTATTTT.

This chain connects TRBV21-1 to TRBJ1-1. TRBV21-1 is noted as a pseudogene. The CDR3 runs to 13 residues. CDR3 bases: TGTGCCAGGCCGAGAGGCACGAACACTGAAGCTTTCTTT. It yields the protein CARPRGTNTEAFF.

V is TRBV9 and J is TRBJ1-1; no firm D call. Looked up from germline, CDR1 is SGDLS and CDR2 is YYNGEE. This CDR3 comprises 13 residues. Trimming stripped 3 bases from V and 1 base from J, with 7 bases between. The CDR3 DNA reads TGTGCCAGCAGCGCTGTCAGGAACACTGAAGCTTTCTTT. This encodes CASSAVRNTEAFF.

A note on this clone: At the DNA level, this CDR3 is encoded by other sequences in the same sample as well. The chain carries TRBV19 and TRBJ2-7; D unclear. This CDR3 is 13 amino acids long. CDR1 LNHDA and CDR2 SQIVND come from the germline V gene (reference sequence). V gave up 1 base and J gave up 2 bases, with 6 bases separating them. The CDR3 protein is CASSIGRAYEQYF. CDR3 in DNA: TGTGCCAGTAGTATAGGCAGAGCCTACGAGCAGTACTTC.

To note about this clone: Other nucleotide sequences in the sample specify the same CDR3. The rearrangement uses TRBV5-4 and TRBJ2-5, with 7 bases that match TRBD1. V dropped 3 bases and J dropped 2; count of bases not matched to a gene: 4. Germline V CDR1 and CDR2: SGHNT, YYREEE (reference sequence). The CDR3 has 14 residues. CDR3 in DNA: TGTGCCAGCAGCTCGGGGACAGCACAAGAGACCCAGTACTTC. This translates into CASSSGTAQETQYF.

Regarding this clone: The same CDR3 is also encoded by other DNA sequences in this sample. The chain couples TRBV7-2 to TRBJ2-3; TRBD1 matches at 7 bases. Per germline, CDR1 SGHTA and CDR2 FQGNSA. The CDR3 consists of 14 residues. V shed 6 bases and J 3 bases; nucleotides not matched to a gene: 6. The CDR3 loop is CASSLDRNTDTQYF. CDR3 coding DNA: TGTGCCAGCAGTTTGGACAGGAATACAGATACGCAGTATTTT.

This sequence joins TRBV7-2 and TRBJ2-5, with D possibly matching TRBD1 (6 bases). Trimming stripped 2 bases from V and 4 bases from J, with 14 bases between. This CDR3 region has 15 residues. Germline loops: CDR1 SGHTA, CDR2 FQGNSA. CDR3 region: CASSLMVRGSETQYF. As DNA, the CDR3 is TGTGCCAGCAGCTTAATGGTCAGGGGTTCAGAGACCCAGTACTTC.

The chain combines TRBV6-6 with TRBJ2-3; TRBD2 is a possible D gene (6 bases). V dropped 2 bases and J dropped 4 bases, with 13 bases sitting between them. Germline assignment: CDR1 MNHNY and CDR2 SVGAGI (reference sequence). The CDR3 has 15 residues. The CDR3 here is CASSYNRGWADTQYF. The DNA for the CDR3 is TGTGCCAGCAGTTACAATCGGGGGTGGGCAGATACGCAGTATTTT.

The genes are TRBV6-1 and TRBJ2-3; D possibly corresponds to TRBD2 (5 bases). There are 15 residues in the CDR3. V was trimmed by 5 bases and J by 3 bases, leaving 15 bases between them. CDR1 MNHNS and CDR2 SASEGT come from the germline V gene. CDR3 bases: TGTGCCAGCAGTCTACTAGGGTCGGAAACAGATACGCAGTATTTT. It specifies CASSLLGSETDTQYF.

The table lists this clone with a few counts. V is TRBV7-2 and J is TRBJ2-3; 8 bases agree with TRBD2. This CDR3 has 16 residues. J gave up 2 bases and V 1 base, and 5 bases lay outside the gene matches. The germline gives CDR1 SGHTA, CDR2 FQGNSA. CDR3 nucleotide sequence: TGTGCCAGCAGCTTAGTAATAGCGGGATCCACAGATACGCAGTATTTT. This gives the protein CASSLVIAGSTDTQYF.